The 12 T cell receptor beta chains in this list originate from one sample, sequenced in a study of shared clonotypes between healthy human individuals. Produced via immunoSEQ multiplex PCR; TCRdb's table is partial and in-frame only. The data show about half a million clones, with 70% to 80% seen just once and 12% held by the top ten. Sequenced input: PBMCs. The receptors were sampled from a woman in her 40s in good health. Some clones in this sample may be carry-over from other donors' samples.

This clone came up many times. This rearrangement joins TRBV20-1 to TRBJ2-7; D might be TRBD2 (6 bases). CDR1 is DFQATT and CDR2 is SNEGSKA in the germline V gene (reference sequence). This CDR3 region has 10 residues. Trimming left V 7 bases short and J 6 bases short, with 10 bases between. CDR3 in amino acids: CSGLVTEQYF. CDR3 bases: TGCAGTGGACTAGTCACCGAGCAGTACTTC.

V and J are TRBV29-1 and TRBJ2-1, with 10 bases matching TRBD2. This CDR3 region has 14 residues. The ends lost 7 bases at V and 6 bases at J; junction bases unmatched: 9. The germline V gene encodes CDR1 SQVTM and CDR2 ANQGSEA. The CDR3 spells CSGNRLAGLNEQFF. The CDR3 DNA sequence: TGCAGCGGGAACAGACTAGCGGGCCTCAATGAGCAGTTCTTC.

This rearrangement joins TRBV25-1 to TRBJ1-2; 7 positions match TRBD1. CDR3 length: 14 amino acids. The germline CDR1 and CDR2 sequences are MGHDK and SYGVNS. With 4 bases clipped from V and 4 bases from J, the junction kept 6 bases outside the gene matches. The CDR3 reads CASSAQDRTYGYTF. The CDR3 nucleotides are TGTGCCAGCAGTGCCCAGGACAGGACCTATGGCTACACCTTC.

The genes are TRBV5-1 and TRBJ2-7, with D hard to call. There are 13 residues in the CDR3. The ends were cut back, 7 bases at V and 4 bases at J, with 15 bases in the middle. CDR1 is SGHRS and CDR2 is YFSETQ in the germline V gene. DNA for the CDR3: TGCGCCAGCGCCTCCTCTGCTGGATACGAGCAGTACTTC. Translation gives CASASSAGYEQYF.

V is TRBV28 and J is TRBJ1-1; weak D call: TRBD1 (5 bases). The CDR3 contains 15 residues. Trimming stripped 2 bases from V and 0 bases from J, with 10 bases between. Germline V gene lookup returns CDR1 MDHEN and CDR2 SYDVKM. CDR3 DNA: TGTGCCAGCAGTTTAGGGGGTCCCATGAACACTGAAGCTTTCTTT. Amino acids: CASSLGGPMNTEAFF.

Comment on this clone: A junction end diverges from the germline sequence, so it may reflect a read error. The V and J genes are TRBV19 and TRBJ2-4; TRBD1 matches at 7 bases. Germline-derived CDR1 and CDR2 are LNHDA and SQIVND (reference sequence). This CDR3 region has 13 residues. CDR3 sequence (DNA): TGTGCCAATAGTATCGACAGGGAAAACATTCAGTGCTTC. Protein: CANSIDRENIQCF.

The gene calls are TRBV4-1 and TRBJ2-2; perhaps TRBD1 as D (6 bases). Germline V gives CDR1 MGHRA, CDR2 YSYEKL. This CDR3 region has 17 residues. V lost 5 bases to trimming and J lost 2 bases, with 18 bases between them. Here the CDR3 reads CASSYTYGTSNTGELFF. The CDR3 coding sequence is TGCGCCAGCAGCTACACTTACGGGACATCTAACACCGGGGAGCTGTTTTTT.

This clone was counted once. A far bigger clonotype differs at one base, so this is likely a read error. Other nucleotide sequences from this sample produce the same CDR3. This chain links TRBV28 with TRBJ1-5; D gene uncertain. Germline V CDR1 and CDR2: MDHEN, SYDVKM. The V end was cut by 3 bases, the J end by 9 bases, with 9 bases between. The CDR3 contains 12 residues. The CDR3 DNA follows: TGTGCCAGCAGTTTCTCTCTAGGGCCCCAGCATTTT. This sequence encodes CASSFSLGPQHF. Using reference TRBV28 and TRBJ1-5 for the parts outside the CDR3, the full variable domain is DVKVTQSSRYLVKRTGEKVFLECVQDMDHENMFWYRQDPGLGLRLIYFSYDVKMKEKGDIPEGYSVSREKKERFSLILESASTNQTSMYLCASSFSLGPQHFGDGTRLSIL.

J is TRBJ2-5 and V is TRBV11-2, with D perhaps TRBD1 (6 bases). Germline V lookup: CDR1 SGHAT, CDR2 FQNNGV. Trimming pared 1 base from V and 5 bases from J, leaving 20 bases between. The CDR3 extends over 17 amino acids. CDR3: CASSLGGRLLTGETQYF. In nucleotides, the CDR3 is TGTGCCAGCAGCTTAGGAGGGCGACTCCTAACAGGGGAGACCCAGTACTTC.

The table lists this clone with a few counts. V gene TRBV11-2 combines with J gene TRBJ2-7; TRBD2 is a possible D gene (6 bases). Germline CDR1 is SGHAT and CDR2 is FQNNGV. The CDR3 has 18 amino acids. Trimming cost V 5 bases and J 0 bases, with 23 bases left between them. The CDR3 protein is CASSQRDSFLASSYEQYF. The CDR3 DNA follows: TGTGCCAGCAGCCAACGGGACTCCTTCCTAGCGAGCTCCTACGAGCAGTACTTC.

Comments on this clone: This likely reflects a read error, since a far larger clone is one base away. The chain couples TRBV28 to TRBJ1-1, with 8 bases that match TRBD1. The CDR3 is made up of 15 amino acids. V was pared by 8 bases and J by 4 bases, with 12 bases of the junction left unmatched. Germline CDR1 is MDHEN and CDR2 is SYDVKM. Written as DNA, the CDR3 is TGTGCCAGCGGCCCCGGGACAGGACACTCCACTGAAGCTTTCTTT. It is translated as CASGPGTGHSTEAFF.

In this sample, this clone turned up once. The CDR3 DNA sequence: TGCGCCAGCAGCTTGGAAGCGGGGGGAGATACGCAGTATTTT. Translating it yields CASSLEAGGDTQYF. The chain combines TRBV5-1 with TRBJ2-3; TRBD2 matches at 9 bases. The CDR3 sequence is 14 residues long. Germline-derived CDR1 and CDR2 are SGHRS and YFSETQ. The V gene end was trimmed by 0 bases and the J gene end by 5 bases; junction bases not matched to a gene: 1.